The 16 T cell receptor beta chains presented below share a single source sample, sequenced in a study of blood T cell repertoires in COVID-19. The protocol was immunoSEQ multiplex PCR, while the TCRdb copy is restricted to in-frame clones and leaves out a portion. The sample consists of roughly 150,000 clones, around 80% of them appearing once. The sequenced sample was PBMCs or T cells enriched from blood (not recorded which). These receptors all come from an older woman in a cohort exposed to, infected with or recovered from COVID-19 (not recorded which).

The CDR3 sequence: CASSARHTGANVLTF. The CDR3 DNA sequence: TGCGCCAGCAGCGCCAGACACACTGGGGCCAACGTCCTGACTTTC. V is TRBV5-1 and J is TRBJ2-6, with D unclear. Trimming took 4 bases from V and 2 from J, leaving 10 bases between them. Per germline, CDR1 SGHRS and CDR2 YFSETQ. The CDR3 totals 15 residues.

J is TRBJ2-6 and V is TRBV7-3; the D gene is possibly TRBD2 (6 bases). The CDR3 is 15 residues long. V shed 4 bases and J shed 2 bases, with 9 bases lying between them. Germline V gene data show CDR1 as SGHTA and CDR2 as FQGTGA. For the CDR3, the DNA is TGTGCCAGCAGCTCGGGACTCGCTGGGGCCAACGTCCTGACTTTC. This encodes CASSSGLAGANVLTF.

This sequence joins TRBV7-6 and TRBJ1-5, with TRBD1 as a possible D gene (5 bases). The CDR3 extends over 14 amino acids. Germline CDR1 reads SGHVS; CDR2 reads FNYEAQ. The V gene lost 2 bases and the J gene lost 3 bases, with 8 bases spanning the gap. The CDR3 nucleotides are TGTGCCAGCAGCTTACAGGGCCTCAATCAGCCCCAGCATTTT. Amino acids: CASSLQGLNQPQHF.

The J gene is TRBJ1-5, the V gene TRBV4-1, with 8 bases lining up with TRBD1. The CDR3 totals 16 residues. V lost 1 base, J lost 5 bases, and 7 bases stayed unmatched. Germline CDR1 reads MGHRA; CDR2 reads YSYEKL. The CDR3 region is CASSQAGRGLDQPQHF. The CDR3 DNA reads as TGCGCCAGCAGCCAAGCAGGCAGGGGGCTCGATCAGCCCCAGCATTTT.

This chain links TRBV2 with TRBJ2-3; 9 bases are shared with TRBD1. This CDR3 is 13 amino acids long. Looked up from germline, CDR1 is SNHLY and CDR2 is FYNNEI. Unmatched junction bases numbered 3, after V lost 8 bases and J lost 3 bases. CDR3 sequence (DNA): TGTGCCAGCGCCGGGACAGGGACAGATACGCAGTATTTT. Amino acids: CASAGTGTDTQYF. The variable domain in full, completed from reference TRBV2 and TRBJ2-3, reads EPEVTQTPSHQVTQMGQEVILRCVPISNHLYFYWYRQILGQKVEFLVSFYNNEISEKSEIFDDQFSVERPDGSNFTLKIRSTKLEDSAMYFCASAGTGTDTQYFGPGTRLTVL.

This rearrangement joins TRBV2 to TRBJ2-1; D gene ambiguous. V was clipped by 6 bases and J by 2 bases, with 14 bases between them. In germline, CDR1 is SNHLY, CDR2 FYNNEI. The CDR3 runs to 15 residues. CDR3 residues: CASRPGSGPYNEQFF. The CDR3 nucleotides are TGTGCCAGCAGGCCCGGTTCGGGTCCCTACAATGAGCAGTTCTTC.

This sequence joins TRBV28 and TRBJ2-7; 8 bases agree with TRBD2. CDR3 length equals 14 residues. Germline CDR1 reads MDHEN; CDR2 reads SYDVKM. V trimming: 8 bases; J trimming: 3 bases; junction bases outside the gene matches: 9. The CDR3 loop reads CASEQAGVGYEQYF. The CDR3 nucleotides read TGTGCCAGCGAGCAAGCGGGAGTCGGCTACGAGCAGTACTTC.

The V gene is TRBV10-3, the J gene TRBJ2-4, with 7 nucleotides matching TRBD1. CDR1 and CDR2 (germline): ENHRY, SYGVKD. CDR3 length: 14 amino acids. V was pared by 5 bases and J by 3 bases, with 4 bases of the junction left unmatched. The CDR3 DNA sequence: TGTGCCATCAGTTACGGACAGGACAAAAACATTCAGTACTTC. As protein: CAISYGQDKNIQYF.

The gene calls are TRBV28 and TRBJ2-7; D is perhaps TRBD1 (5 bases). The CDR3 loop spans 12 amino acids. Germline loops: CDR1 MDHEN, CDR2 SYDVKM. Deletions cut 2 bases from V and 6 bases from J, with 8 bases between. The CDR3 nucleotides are TGTGCCAGCAGTTTAGGTAGGGGCGAGCAGTACTTC. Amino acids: CASSLGRGEQYF.

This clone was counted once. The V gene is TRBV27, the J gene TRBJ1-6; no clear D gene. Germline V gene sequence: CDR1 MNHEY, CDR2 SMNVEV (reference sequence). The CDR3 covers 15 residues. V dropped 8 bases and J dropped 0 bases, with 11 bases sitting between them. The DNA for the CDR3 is TGTGCCAGCGGACCGGAGGGCTCCTATAATTCACCCCTCCACTTT. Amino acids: CASGPEGSYNSPLHF.

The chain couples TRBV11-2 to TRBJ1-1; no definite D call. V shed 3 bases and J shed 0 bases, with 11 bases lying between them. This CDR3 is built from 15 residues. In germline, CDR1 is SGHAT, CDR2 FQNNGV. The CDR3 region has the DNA TGTGCCAGCAGCTTCGCGGTCAGTATGAACACTGAAGCTTTCTTT. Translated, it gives CASSFAVSMNTEAFF.

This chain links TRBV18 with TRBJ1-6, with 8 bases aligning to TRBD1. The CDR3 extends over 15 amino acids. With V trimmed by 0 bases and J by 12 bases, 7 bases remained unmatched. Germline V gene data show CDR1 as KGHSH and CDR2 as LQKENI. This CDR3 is CASSPPGAGGRPLHF. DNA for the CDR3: TGTGCCAGCTCACCACCGGGGGCAGGGGGCAGACCCCTCCACTTT.

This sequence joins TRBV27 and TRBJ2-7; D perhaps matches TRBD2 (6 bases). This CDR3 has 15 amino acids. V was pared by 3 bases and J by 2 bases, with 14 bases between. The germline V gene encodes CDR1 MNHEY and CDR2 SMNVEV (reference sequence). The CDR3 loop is CASSFSGDPTYEQYF. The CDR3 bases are TGTGCCAGCAGTTTCTCGGGAGACCCCACCTACGAGCAGTACTTC.

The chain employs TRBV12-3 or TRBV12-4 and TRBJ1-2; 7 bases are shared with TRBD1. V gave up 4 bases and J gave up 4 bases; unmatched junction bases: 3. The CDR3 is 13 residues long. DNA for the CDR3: TGTGCCAGCAGTTCCGGGACAGCCTATGGCTACACCTTC. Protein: CASSSGTAYGYTF.

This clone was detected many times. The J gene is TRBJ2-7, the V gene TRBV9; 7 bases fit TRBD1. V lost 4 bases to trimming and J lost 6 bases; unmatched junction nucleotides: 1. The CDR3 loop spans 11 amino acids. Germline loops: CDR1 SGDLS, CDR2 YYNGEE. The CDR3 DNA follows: TGTGCCAGCAGCCGACAGGGCGAGCAGTACTTC. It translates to CASSRQGEQYF.

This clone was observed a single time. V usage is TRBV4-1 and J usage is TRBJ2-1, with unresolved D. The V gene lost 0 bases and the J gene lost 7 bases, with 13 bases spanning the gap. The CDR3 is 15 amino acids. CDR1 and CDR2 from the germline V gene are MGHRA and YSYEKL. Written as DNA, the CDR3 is TGCGCCAGCAGCCAAGAAGTAACTACGAGGAATGAGCAGTTCTTC. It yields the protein CASSQEVTTRNEQFF.